The rows below give T cell receptor beta chains drawn from one sample of a study of post-analysis software for immune sequencing data. One entry per CDR3 protein results from TCRdb running MiXCR on the PCR reads. The sample consists of 800,000 to 950,000 distinct CDR3 sequences, approximately 57% of them appearing once. The specimen was blood. The source is a girl between 10 and 17 years old with multiple sclerosis. The CDR3 runs from the conserved cysteine through the conserved F or W. A D gene is named only where the DNA matches it firmly. A clone size is listed for some rows: how often the clone was seen (once, few, many), or a class if it is expanded.

d_gene,abundance,j_gene,v_gene,CDR3nt,CDR3aa
-,few,TRBJ1-4,TRBV4-1,TGCGCCAGCAGCCAAGAAGTACAGCAAAAACTGTTTTTT,CASSQEVQQKLFF
TRBD2,few,TRBJ2-1,TRBV4-2,TGTGCCAGCAGCCAAGGTGGGGCAGCGGGGACTGAGGGGTCCTACAATGAGCAGTTCTTC,CASSQGGAAGTEGSYNEQFF
-,few,TRBJ1-2,TRBV29-1,TGCAGCGTTGACATGCCTGGGGGCTACACCTTC,CSVDMPGGYTF
-,few,TRBJ2-7,TRBV4-1,TGCGCCAGCAGCCAAGATTTTACCAGGCAAAAAGAGCAGTACTTC,CASSQDFTRQKEQYF
TRBD2,-,TRBJ2-3,TRBV6-1,TGTGCCAGCAGAACTAGCGGGGGTTTAACAGATACGCAGTATTTT,CASRTSGGLTDTQYF
-,-,TRBJ2-1,TRBV25-1,TGTGCCAGCGACTCGGCGGAGGGAAGAAAGTACAATGAGCAGTTCTTC,CASDSAEGRKYNEQFF
-,-,TRBJ2-7,TRBV7-2,TGTGCCAGCAGCCAGTGGGCTTCCTACGAGCAGTACTTC,CASSQWASYEQYF
TRBD1,-,TRBJ2-3,TRBV2,TGTGCCAGCCTAGGGGGCAGGGGCACAGATACGCAGTATTTT,CASLGGRGTDTQYF
-,-,TRBJ2-5,TRBV12-3/TRBV12-4,TGTGCCAGCAGTTTAAGACAGGGAGGGCCGGAGACCCAGTACTTC,CASSLRQGGPETQYF
TRBD2,-,TRBJ2-5,TRBV7-2,TGTGCCAGCAGCACATGGACTAGCGGGAGGGCCCAAGAGACCCAGTACTTC,CASSTWTSGRAQETQYF
TRBD2,-,TRBJ2-1,TRBV7-2,TGTGCCAGCAGCACACTAGCGGGGGGTCACAATGAGCAGTTCTTC,CASSTLAGGHNEQFF
-,-,TRBJ2-1,TRBV6-6,TGTGCCAGCACAAGACAGCTGGATTACAATGAGCAGTTCTTC,CASTRQLDYNEQFF
TRBD1,once,TRBJ2-1,TRBV30,TGTGCCGCACACAGGGGTTATGAGCAGTTCTTC,CAAHRGYEQFF
TRBD2,few,TRBJ2-3,TRBV7-2,TGTGCCAGCAGTCTCGGACTAGCAGATACGCAGTATTTT,CASSLGLADTQYF
TRBD1,-,TRBJ1-2,TRBV12-3/TRBV12-4,TGTGCCAGCAGTCCACAGGGGGCGAGGTATGGCTACACCTTC,CASSPQGARYGYTF
TRBD2,few,TRBJ2-7,TRBV29-1,TGCAGCGTTGAAGGTAGCGGGGGATACGAGCAGTACTTC,CSVEGSGGYEQYF
-,few,TRBJ2-7,TRBV29-1,TGCAGCGTTTTGTCAGCCATGGGCCACGAGCAGTACTTC,CSVLSAMGHEQYF
TRBD1,-,TRBJ1-4,TRBV7-9,TGTGCCAGCAGCTCGACCCAGGGGGCTAATGAAAAACTGTTTTTT,CASSSTQGANEKLFF
-,-,TRBJ2-7,TRBV9,TGTGCCAGCAGCGTAGCAGGGGAAAGCTACGAGCAGTACTTC,CASSVAGESYEQYF
TRBD1,few,TRBJ1-5,TRBV4-1,TGCGCCAGCAGACGACAGGGGATCAATCAGCCCCAGCATTTT,CASRRQGINQPQHF
-,-,TRBJ2-3,TRBV5-6,TGTGCCAGCAGCTCGTCATCAAGATATACGCAGTATTTT,CASSSSSRYTQYF
-,-,TRBJ1-2,TRBV20-1,TGCAGTGCTAGAGGGGTCGGGGAAGGCTACACCTTC,CSARGVGEGYTF
TRBD2,-,TRBJ2-7,TRBV4-1,TGCGCCAGCAGCCCCCCCGGACTAGCGGGGCCCTACGAGCAGTACTTC,CASSPPGLAGPYEQYF
-,many,TRBJ2-7,TRBV12-3/TRBV12-4,TGTGCCAGCAGGGGGAGGGGGCCCTACGAGCAGTACTTC,CASRGRGPYEQYF
TRBD2,-,TRBJ2-3,TRBV2,TGTGCCAGACCCAGACTAGCGGGAGGGCTCAGCACAGATACGCAGTATTTT,CARPRLAGGLSTDTQYF
-,-,TRBJ1-5,TRBV2,TGTGCCAGCAGTACTCAGGATCAGCCCCGGCATTTT,CASSTQDQPRHF
-,-,TRBJ2-7,TRBV20-1,TGCAGTACTAGCAGGGGGAACGATTACGAGCAGTACTTC,CSTSRGNDYEQYF